This TCR beta chain was sequenced in a study of T cells in Graves' hyperthyroidism and ophthalmopathy. This clonotype has a count of ten or more. The CDR3 is 13 residues long. CDR1 and CDR2 (germline): KGHSH, LQKENI. Trimming removed 3 bases at V and 3 bases at J, with 8 bases between. Amplification of TCR beta CDR3 regions used RNA as the template. The HTBI primer set was used in a first-round RT-PCR of the TCR CDR3. Using its own MiXCR run on the multiplex PCR reads, TCRdb lists one record per CDR3 protein. The table lists 350,000 to 400,000 distinct CDR3 sequences, just under 15% of them singletons, with 30% to 35% in the top ten.

This receptor was identified in a woman in her 30s with Graves' hyperthyroidism. Sequenced sample: blood. The chain combines TRBV18 with TRBJ1-1; D is uncertain. CDR3 DNA sequence: TGTGCCAGCTCACCGATTGGGGACACTGAAGCTTTCTTT. It encodes CASSPIGDTEAFF.